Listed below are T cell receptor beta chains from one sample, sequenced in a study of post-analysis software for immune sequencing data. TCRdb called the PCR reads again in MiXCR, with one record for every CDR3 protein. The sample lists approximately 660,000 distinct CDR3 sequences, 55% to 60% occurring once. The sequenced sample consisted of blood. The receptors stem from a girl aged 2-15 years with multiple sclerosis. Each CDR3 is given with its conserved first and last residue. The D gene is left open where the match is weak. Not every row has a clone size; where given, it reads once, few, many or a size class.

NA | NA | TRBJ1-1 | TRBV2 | TGTGCCAGCAGGGCAGGGATGTACACTGAAGCTTTCTTT | CASRAGMYTEAFF
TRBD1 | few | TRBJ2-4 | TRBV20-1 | TGCAGTGCCCGTGACCTAGGACAGGGTCTACACATTCAGTACTTC | CSARDLGQGLHIQYF
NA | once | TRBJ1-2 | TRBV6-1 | TGTGCCACCGACCCCTTTAACTATGGCTACACCTTC | CATDPFNYGYTF
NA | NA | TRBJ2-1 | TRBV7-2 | TGTGCCAGCAGCTTAGAGCTCGGGGGAGAGCAGTTCTTC | CASSLELGGEQFF
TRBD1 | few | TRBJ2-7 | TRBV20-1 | TGCAGTGTCTCAGACAGGGCCGGCTACGAGCAGTACTTC | CSVSDRAGYEQYF
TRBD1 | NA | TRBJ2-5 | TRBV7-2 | TGTGCCAGCAGCTTAGTTCTGGGCGGACAGGGTACTTTCCAAGAGACCCAGTACTTC | CASSLVLGGQGTFQETQYF
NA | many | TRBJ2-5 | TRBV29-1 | TGCAGCGCCCCGCTTGGGGAGACCCAGTACTTC | CSAPLGETQYF
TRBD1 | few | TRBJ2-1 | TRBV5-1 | TGCGCCAGCAGCCGGGGACAGGGGGCGGCCTACAATGAGCAGTTCTTC | CASSRGQGAAYNEQFF
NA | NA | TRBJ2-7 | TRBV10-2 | TGCGCCATCGCGGACGGAGCCTACGAGCAGTACTTC | CAIADGAYEQYF
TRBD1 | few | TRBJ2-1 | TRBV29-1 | TGCAGCGCCGCGGGACAGGCCATGAATGAGCAGTTCTTC | CSAAGQAMNEQFF
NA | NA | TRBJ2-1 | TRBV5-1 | TGCGCCAGCACGTCGCGGGGAGAAGGCAACAATGAGCAGTTCTTC | CASTSRGEGNNEQFF
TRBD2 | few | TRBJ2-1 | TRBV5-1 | TGCGCCAGCAGCCAGGGACTAGCGGGAGAGACAGAGCAGTTCTTC | CASSQGLAGETEQFF
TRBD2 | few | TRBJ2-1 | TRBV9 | TGTGCCAGCAGCCCAAATAGCGGGCGCTTAGGCAATGAGCAGTTCTTC | CASSPNSGRLGNEQFF
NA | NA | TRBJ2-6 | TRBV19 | TGTGCCAGTAGGGGGACTGGGGCCAACGTCCTGACTTTC | CASRGTGANVLTF
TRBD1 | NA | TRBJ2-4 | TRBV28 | TGTGCCAGCAGTTTATCTTACACTTGGACAGGGGGACCACAAAACATTCAGTACTTC | CASSLSYTWTGGPQNIQYF
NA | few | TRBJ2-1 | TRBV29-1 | TGCAGCGTTGAAGATCAGGAGTTCAATGAGCAGTTCTTC | CSVEDQEFNEQFF
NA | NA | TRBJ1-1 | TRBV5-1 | TGCGCCAGCAGCTTGGGGGGGGACCACACTGAAGCTTTCTTT | CASSLGGDHTEAFF
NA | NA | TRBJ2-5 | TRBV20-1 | TGCAGTGTCAAGGGGGTAGTAAAAGAGACCCAGTACTTC | CSVKGVVKETQYF
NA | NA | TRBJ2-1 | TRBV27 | TGTGCCAGCACCGCAATTTCAGGGGGGGCCCCCGGATACAATGAGCAGTTCTTC | CASTAISGGAPGYNEQFF
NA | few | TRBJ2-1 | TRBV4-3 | TGCGCCAGCAGCCAAGAAGTACTAGCAGGAGAGCAGTTCTTC | CASSQEVLAGEQFF
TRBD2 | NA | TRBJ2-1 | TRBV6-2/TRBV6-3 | TGTGCCAGCAGTTACTCTTTGGGACTAGCGGGGGGTCACAATGAGCAGTTCTTC | CASSYSLGLAGGHNEQFF
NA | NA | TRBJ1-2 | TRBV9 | TGTGCCAGCAGCTCCATTCGTGCCTGGGGCGTCTATGGCTACACCTTC | CASSSIRAWGVYGYTF
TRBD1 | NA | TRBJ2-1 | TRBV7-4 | TGTGCCAGCAGCGGTCGACAGGGTGTAACCTACAATGAGCAGTTCTTC | CASSGRQGVTYNEQFF
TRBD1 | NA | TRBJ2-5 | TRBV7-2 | TGTGCCAACAGCTTAATTAGGACAGGGGTTCCTCGCCAAGAGACCCAGTACTTC | CANSLIRTGVPRQETQYF
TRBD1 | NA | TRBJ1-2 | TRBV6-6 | TGTGCCAGCAGTTACTCGACAGGGGGGAAGTATGGCTACACCTTC | CASSYSTGGKYGYTF
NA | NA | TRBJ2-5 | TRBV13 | TGTGCCAGCAGCCGAGGACAGCCTCAAGAGACCCAGTACTTC | CASSRGQPQETQYF
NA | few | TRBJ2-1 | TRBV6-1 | TGTGCCAGCTCGGGCCAGAACTACAATGAGCAGTTCTTC | CASSGQNYNEQFF